This T cell receptor (beta chain) stems from a study of blood T cells in healthy people across ages. Study as a whole: Roughly one uniquely barcoded beta molecule per two T cells was captured. Study conclusions and caveats: Measured against age, TCR beta diversity per million T cells decreased in a roughly linear manner.

This clonotype was counted a few times. What it recognizes is unknown. CDR3 size: 15 residues. J was trimmed by 3 bases and V by 1 base; bases with no gene match: 6. The second PCR ran about 6 to 11 cycles with a sample-barcoded 5' primer and J-beta primers. Each cDNA molecule, via a template-switch adaptor with 12 random nucleotides, was tagged. Sequencing recovered at least 3 million CDR3-containing paired-end reads from each sample. TCRdb reprocessed the 5' RACE reads via MiXCR and lists one record per CDR3 protein. This table holds over a million distinct CDR3 sequences, around 42% found once. The clonotype was recovered from a woman younger than 35 in good health. The chain combines TRBV12-3 or TRBV12-4 with TRBJ2-7, with 7 bases aligning to TRBD1. The specimen was blood. The CDR3 loop is CASSLVTGVSYEQYF. The CDR3 DNA reads TGTGCCAGCAGTTTAGTTACAGGGGTAAGCTACGAGCAGTACTTC.